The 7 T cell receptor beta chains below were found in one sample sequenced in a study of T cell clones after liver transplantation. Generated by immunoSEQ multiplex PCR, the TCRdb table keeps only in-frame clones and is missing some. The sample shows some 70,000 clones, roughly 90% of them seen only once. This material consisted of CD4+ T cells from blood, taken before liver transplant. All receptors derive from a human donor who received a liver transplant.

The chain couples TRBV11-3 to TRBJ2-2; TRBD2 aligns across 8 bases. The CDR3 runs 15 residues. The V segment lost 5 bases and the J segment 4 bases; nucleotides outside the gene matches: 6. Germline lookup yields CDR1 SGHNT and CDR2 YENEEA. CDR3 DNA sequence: TGTGCCAGCAGCCGAGCGGGAGTTAGCACCGGGGAGCTGTTTTTT. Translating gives CASSRAGVSTGELFF.

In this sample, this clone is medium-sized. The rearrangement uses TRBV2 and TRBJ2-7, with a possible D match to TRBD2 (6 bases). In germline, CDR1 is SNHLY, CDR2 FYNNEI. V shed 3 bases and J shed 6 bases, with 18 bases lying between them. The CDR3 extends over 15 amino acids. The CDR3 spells CASSDQEGGLGEQYF. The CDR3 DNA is TGTGCCAGCAGTGATCAGGAGGGAGGCCTCGGCGAGCAGTACTTC.

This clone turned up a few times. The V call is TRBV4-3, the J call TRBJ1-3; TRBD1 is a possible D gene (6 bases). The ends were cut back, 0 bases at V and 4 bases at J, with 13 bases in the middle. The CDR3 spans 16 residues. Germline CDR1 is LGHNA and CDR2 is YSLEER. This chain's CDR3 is CASSQELQGSGNTIYF. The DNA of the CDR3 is TGCGCCAGCAGCCAAGAACTACAGGGTTCGGGAAACACCATATATTTT.

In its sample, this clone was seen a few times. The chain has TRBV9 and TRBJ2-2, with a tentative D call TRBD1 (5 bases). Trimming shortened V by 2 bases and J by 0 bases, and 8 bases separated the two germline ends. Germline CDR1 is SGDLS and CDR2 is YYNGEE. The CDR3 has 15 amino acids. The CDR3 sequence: CASSVGRANTGELFF. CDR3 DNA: TGTGCCAGCAGCGTGGGCAGGGCGAACACCGGGGAGCTGTTTTTT. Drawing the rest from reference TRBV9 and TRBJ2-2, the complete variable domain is DSGVTQTPKHLITATGQRVTLRCSPRSGDLSVYWYQQSLDQGLQFLIQYYNGEERAKGNILERFSAQQFPDLHSELNLSSLELGDSALYFCASSVGRANTGELFFGEGSRLTVL.

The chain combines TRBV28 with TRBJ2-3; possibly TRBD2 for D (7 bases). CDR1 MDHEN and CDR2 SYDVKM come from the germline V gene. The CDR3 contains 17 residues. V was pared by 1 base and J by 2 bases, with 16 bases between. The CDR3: CASSLYGGAYLTDTQYF. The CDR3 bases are TGTGCCAGCAGTTTATATGGGGGGGCATATCTCACAGATACGCAGTATTTT.

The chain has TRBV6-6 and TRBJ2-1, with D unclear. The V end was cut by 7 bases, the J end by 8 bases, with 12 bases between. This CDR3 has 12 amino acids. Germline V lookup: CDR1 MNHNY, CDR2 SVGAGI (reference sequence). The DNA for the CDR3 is TGTGCCAGCACTAGGGTGACGGATGAGCAGTTCTTC. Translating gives CASTRVTDEQFF.

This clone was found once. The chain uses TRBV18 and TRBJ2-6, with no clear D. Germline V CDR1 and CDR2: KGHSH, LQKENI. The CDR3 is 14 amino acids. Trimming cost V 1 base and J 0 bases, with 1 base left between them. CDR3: CASSPLSGANVLTF. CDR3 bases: TGTGCCAGCTCACCACTCTCTGGGGCCAACGTCCTGACTTTC.